This TCR beta chain derives from a study of cytomegalovirus exposure and HLA in healthy donors. The CDR3 covers 13 residues. Trimming took off 2 bases at V and 7 bases at J, with 12 bases between the two ends. The germline V gene encodes CDR1 MNHNS and CDR2 SASEGT. Overall study results and limits: CMV antigen specificity of three CMV-associated chains was confirmed in vitro.

Primers included in the PCR were 60 Vbeta and 13 Jbeta primers. Profiled with immunoSEQ multiplex PCR; TCRdb holds only in-frame clones, not every one. The top ten clones hold around 23% of a sample with about 110,000 clones, roughly four fifths of them seen once. As regards this clone: What it binds is not known.

The specimen was PBMCs. This TCR derives from a man younger than 40 in good health and CMV-seropositive. This chain connects TRBV6-1 to TRBJ2-7, with D perhaps matching TRBD2 (5 bases). In DNA, the CDR3 is TGTGCCAGCAGTGAATGGATGCCGGGGGAGCAGTACGTC. This translates into CASSEWMPGEQYV.